The 4 T cell receptor beta chains reported below all come from one sample, sequenced in a study of T cells expressing NK-cell markers. TCRdb reprocessed the 5' RACE reads, keeping one entry per CDR3 protein, no DNA. This repertoire includes some 110,000 distinct CDR3 sequences. The sample comprised blood T cells: a sorted CD56 or NKG2C T cell subset, CD4+ or CD8+ T cells, or bulk PBMC T cells (not recorded which). The receptors were sampled from a woman aged 18-70 years in good health.

J is TRBJ1-1 and V is TRBV4-2. Looked up from germline, CDR1 is LGHNA and CDR2 is YNFKEQ. This CDR3 has 12 amino acids. This chain's CDR3 is CASSQDDGEAFF.

The gene calls are TRBV4-3 and TRBJ2-1. The CDR3 loop spans 14 amino acids. CDR1 is LGHNA, CDR2 YSLEER, per germline. The CDR3 protein is CASSPEFSYNEQFF.

The V call is TRBV19, the J call TRBJ1-1; TCRdb proposes TRBD1, but this gene call is untestable without DNA. Germline V gene data show CDR1 as LNHDA and CDR2 as SQIVND (reference sequence). The CDR3 is 13 residues long. CDR3 sequence: CATETGGNTEAFF.

This chain connects TRBV7-8 to TRBJ2-3. CDR3 size: 14 residues. Germline CDR1 SGHVS, CDR2 FQNEAQ. CDR3 sequence reads: CASSLVQITDTQYF.